The source of this TCR beta chain is a study of identifying expanded T cells in peripheral blood. This table comes from immunoSEQ multiplex PCR, and its TCRdb copy is limited to in-frame clones, with some not included. The sample yields about 78,000 clones, about four fifths seen once. As concerns this clone: What it recognizes is unknown.

The germline CDR1 and CDR2 sequences are SQVTM and ANQGSEA. This CDR3 has 14 residues. Trimming left V 6 bases short and J 0 bases short, with 13 bases between. Study-wide points: Two-week clone count variance significantly increased as total template count grew. Differentially abundant clones: approximately 1.3 between replicates, 16.4 at 2 to 3 weeks, 19 to 20 at four.

Sequenced material: blood. This rearrangement joins TRBV29-1 to TRBJ2-3; D gene uncertain. This TCR was sampled from a person aged 18-69 years in good health. CDR3 in amino acids: CSVGSGFSTDTQYF. The CDR3 nucleotides are TGCAGCGTAGGGTCGGGTTTCAGCACAGATACGCAGTATTTT.